This entry features one T cell receptor beta chain sequence. The data were obtained in a study of blood T cell repertoires in COVID-19. Study-wide background: Researchers got acute and convalescent COVID-19 samples from the United States, Italy and Spain.

Authors' processing steps: It was from reference gene primer amplification that nucleated cell counts were estimated. Sequencing was performed with immunoSEQ multiplex PCR; in TCRdb, only in-frame clones are kept and a portion is missing. V and J calls and clone size follow that table, whereas D and trimming were derived from the DNA. This sample has a few hundred thousand clones; approximately 88% occur once, and the top ten carry less than 3.5%. Seattle patients were enrolled during active infection and followed longitudinally. The CDR3 has 16 residues. Germline values: CDR1 MDHEN, CDR2 SYDVKM. The V and J ends lost 5 bases and 4 bases, in that order; junction bases with no gene match: 11.

The clonotype originates from a woman aged 25-40 years with COVID-19, enrolled during active disease. The sequenced sample consisted of peripheral blood. V usage is TRBV28 and J usage is TRBJ1-2; TRBD1 aligns across 9 bases. In DNA form, the CDR3 reads TGTGCCAGCAGTACCCACAGGGGGCCAGGGCCCTATGGCTACACCTTC. As protein: CASSTHRGPGPYGYTF.